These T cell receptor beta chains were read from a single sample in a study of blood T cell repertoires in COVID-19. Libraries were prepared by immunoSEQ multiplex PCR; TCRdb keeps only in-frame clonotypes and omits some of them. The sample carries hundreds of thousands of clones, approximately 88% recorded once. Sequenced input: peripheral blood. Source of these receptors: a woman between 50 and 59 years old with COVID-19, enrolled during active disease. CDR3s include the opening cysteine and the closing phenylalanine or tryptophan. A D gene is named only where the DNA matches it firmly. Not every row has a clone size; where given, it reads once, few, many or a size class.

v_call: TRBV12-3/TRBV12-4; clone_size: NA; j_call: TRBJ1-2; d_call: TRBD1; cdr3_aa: CASSPRTGLGYTF; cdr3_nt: TGTGCCAGCAGTCCGCGGACAGGGCTTGGCTACACCTTC
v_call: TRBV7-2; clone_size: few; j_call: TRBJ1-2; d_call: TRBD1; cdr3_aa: CASSLAGQGFSGYTF; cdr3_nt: TGTGCCAGCAGCTTAGCAGGACAGGGTTTCTCTGGCTACACCTTC
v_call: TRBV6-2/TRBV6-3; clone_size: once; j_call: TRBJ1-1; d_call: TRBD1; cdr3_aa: CASSTPFLGQGEAFF; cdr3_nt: TGTGCCAGCAGTACCCCTTTTCTCGGACAGGGTGAAGCTTTCTTT
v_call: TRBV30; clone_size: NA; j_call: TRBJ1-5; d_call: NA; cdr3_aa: CAWNRVNQPQHF; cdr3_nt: TGTGCCTGGAACAGGGTCAATCAGCCCCAGCATTTT
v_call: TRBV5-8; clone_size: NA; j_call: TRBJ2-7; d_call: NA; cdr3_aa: CASSFGREEQYF; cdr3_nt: TGTGCCAGCAGCTTTGGTCGTGAGGAGCAGTACTTC
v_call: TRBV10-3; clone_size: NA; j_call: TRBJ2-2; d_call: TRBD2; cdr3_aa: CAISESSARGDTGELFF; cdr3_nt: TGTGCCATCAGTGAGTCCTCGGCGCGGGGGGACACCGGGGAGCTGTTTTTT
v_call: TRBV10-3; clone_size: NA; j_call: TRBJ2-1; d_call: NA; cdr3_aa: CAISESEAVNEQFF; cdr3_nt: TGTGCCATCAGTGAGTCGGAGGCAGTCAATGAGCAGTTCTTC
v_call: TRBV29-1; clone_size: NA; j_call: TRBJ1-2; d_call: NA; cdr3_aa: CSALGQGPNYGYTF; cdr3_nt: TGCAGCGCCCTTGGGCAGGGTCCTAACTATGGCTACACCTTC
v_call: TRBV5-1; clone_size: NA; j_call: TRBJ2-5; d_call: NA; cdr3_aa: CASSQGNAFQETQYF; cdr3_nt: TGCGCCAGCAGCCAGGGAAACGCGTTCCAAGAGACCCAGTACTTC
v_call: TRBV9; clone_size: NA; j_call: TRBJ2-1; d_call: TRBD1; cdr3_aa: CASSVESRRTGGPNEQFF; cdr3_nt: TGTGCCAGCAGCGTAGAAAGCCGACGGACAGGGGGACCCAATGAGCAGTTCTTC
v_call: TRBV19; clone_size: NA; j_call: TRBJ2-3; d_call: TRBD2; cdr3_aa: CASTGDLLAGGPADTQYF; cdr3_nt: TGTGCCAGTACAGGAGACCTTTTAGCGGGGGGGCCCGCAGATACGCAGTATTTT
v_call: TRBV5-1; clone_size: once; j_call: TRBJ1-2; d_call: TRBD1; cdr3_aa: CASSLDRAYGYTF; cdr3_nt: TGCGCCAGCAGCCTCGACAGGGCCTATGGCTACACCTTC
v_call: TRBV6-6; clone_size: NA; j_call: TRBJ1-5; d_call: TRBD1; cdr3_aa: CASLTGVNQPQHF; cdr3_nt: TGTGCCAGCCTAACAGGGGTTAACCAGCCCCAGCATTTT
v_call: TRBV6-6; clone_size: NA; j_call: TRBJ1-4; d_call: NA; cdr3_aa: CASSYRTADIQGANEKLFF; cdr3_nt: TGTGCCAGCAGCTACCGGACCGCGGACATACAGGGAGCTAATGAAAAACTGTTTTTT
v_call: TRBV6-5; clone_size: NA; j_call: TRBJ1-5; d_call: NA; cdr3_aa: CASNPGLVGQPQHF; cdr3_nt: TGTGCCAGCAACCCGGGACTGGTTGGTCAGCCCCAGCATTTT
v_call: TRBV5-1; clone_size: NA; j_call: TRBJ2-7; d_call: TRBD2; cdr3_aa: CASSLEAGASYEQYF; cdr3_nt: TGCGCCAGCAGCTTGGAAGCGGGAGCCTCCTACGAGCAGTACTTC
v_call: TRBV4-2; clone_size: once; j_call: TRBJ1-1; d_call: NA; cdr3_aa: CASSHGTGEILQAFF; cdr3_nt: TGTGCCAGCAGCCATGGGACTGGGGAAATACTGCAAGCTTTCTTT
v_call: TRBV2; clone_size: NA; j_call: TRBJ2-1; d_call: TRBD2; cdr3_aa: CATAGLAGGEQFF; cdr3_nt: TGTGCCACCGCCGGACTAGCGGGGGGTGAGCAGTTCTTC
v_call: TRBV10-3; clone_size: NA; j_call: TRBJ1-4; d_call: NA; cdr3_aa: CAISNDADPATNEKLFF; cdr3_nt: TGTGCCATCAGTAACGACGCGGATCCTGCAACTAATGAAAAACTGTTTTTT
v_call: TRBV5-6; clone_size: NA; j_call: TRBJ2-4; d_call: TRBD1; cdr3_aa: CASTLLGQGEGNIQYF; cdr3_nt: TGTGCCAGCACGCTCCTGGGACAGGGGGAAGGAAACATTCAGTACTTC
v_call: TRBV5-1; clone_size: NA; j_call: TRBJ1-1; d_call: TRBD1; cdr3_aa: CASSPGQGVDTEAFF; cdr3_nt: TGCGCCAGCAGCCCCGGACAGGGAGTAGACACTGAAGCTTTCTTT
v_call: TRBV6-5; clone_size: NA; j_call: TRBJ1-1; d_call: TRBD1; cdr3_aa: CASSMDRVQVFF; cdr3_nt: TGTGCCAGCAGTATGGACAGGGTGCAGGTATTTTTT
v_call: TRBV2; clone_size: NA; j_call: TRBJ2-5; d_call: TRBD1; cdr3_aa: CASSWDRGETQYF; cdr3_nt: TGTGCCAGCAGTTGGGACAGGGGAGAGACCCAGTACTTC
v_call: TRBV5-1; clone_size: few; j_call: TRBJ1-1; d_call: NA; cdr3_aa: CASSLVAGLEAFF; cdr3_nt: TGCGCCAGCAGCTTGGTAGCAGGGCTTGAAGCTTTCTTT
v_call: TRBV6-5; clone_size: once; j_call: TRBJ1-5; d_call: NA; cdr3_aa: CATAGANQPQHF; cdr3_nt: TGTGCCACCGCGGGGGCCAATCAGCCCCAGCATTTT
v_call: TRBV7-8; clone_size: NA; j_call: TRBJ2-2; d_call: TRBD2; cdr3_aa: CASSSSGTTNTGELFF; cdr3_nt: TGTGCCAGCAGCTCGTCCGGGACTACGAACACCGGGGAGCTGTTTTTT
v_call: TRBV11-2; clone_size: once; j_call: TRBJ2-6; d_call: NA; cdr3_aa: CATRSVSGANVLTF; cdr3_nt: TGTGCCACGAGGAGTGTTTCTGGGGCCAACGTCCTGACTTTC
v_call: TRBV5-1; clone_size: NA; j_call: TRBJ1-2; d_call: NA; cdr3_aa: CASSLVPGPVGGYTF; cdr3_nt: TGCGCCAGCAGCTTGGTACCAGGGCCCGTGGGGGGCTACACCTTC
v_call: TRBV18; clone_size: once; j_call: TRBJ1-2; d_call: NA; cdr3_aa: CASSPGVGTGINYGYTF; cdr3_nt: TGTGCCAGCTCACCAGGGGTCGGAACAGGGATTAACTATGGCTACACCTTC
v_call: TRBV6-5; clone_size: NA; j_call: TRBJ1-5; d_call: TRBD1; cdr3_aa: CASSNRGGAGQPQHF; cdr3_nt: TGTGCCAGCAGTAACAGAGGGGGCGCGGGTCAGCCCCAGCATTTT
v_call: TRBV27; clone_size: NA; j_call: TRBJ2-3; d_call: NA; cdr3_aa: CASSLRDTLTDTQYF; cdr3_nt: TGTGCCAGCTCCCTCCGGGACACACTAACAGATACGCAGTATTTT
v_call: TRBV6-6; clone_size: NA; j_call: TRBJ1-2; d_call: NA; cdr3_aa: CASGGSLYGYTF; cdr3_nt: TGTGCCTCCGGCGGTTCTCTCTATGGCTACACCTTC
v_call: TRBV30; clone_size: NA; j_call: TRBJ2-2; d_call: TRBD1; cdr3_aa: CAWTLGQGAGELFF; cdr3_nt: TGTGCCTGGACCCTGGGACAGGGGGCCGGGGAGCTGTTTTTT
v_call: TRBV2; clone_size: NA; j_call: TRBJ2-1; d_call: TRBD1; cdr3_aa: CASTSGGRYNEQFF; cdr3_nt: TGTGCCAGCACCTCAGGGGGCCGTTACAATGAGCAGTTCTTC
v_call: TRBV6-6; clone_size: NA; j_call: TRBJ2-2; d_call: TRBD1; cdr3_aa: CASRLGQGAGGELFF; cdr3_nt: TGTGCCAGCAGGCTGGGACAGGGGGCGGGCGGGGAGCTGTTTTTT
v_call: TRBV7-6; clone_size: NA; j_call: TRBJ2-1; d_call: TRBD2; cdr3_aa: CASSSKLAGLNEQFF; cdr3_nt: TGTGCCAGCAGCTCAAAACTAGCGGGGCTCAATGAGCAGTTCTTC
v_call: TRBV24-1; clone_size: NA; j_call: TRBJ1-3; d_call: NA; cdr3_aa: CATSDGDTGSGNTIYF; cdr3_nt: TGTGCCACCAGTGATGGGGACACAGGCTCTGGAAACACCATATATTTT
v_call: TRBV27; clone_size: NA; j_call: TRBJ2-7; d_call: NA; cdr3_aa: CASSRPGDEQYF; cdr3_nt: TGTGCCAGCAGCCGCCCAGGGGACGAGCAGTACTTC
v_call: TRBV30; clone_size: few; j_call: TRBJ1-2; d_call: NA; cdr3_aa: CAWSLERDSSFSF; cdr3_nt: TGTGCCTGGAGTCTGGAAAGAGACAGCTCCTTCTCCTTC
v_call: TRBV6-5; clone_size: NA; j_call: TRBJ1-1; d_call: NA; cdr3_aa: CASSYSDRGGTEAFF; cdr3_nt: TGTGCCAGCAGTTATTCAGACAGAGGGGGCACTGAAGCTTTCTTT
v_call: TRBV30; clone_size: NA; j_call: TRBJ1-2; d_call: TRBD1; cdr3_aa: CAWSLQGAQGNYGYTF; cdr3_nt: TGTGCCTGGAGTTTACAGGGGGCGCAAGGAAACTATGGCTACACCTTC
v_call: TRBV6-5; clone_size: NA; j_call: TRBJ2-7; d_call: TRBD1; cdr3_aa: CASSQGTGSIEQYF; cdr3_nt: TGTGCCAGCAGCCAGGGGACAGGGAGTATCGAGCAGTACTTC
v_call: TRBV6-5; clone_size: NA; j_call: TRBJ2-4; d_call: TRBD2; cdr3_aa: CASSSAGGAKNIQYF; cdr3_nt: TGTGCCAGCAGTTCGGCGGGGGGGGCCAAAAACATTCAGTACTTC
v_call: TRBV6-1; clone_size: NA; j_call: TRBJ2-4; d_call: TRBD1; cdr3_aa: CASSYQGAANIQYF; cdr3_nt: TGTGCCAGCAGTTATCAGGGGGCGGCTAACATTCAGTACTTC
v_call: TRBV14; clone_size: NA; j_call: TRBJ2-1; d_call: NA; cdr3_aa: CASSQSGSYNEQFF; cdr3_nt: TGTGCCAGCAGCCAATCCGGCTCCTACAATGAGCAGTTCTTC
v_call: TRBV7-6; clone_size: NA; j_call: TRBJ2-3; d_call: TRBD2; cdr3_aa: CASRELRTSGGTDTQYF; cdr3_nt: TGTGCCAGCAGAGAACTTAGGACTAGCGGGGGCACAGATACGCAGTATTTT
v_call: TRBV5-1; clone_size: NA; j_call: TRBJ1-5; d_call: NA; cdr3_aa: CASSLGVNQPQHF; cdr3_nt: TGCGCCAGCAGCTTGGGAGTGAATCAGCCCCAGCATTTT
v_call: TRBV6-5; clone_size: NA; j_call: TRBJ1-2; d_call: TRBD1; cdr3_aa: CASSYGTEGYGYTF; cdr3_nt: TGTGCCAGCAGTTACGGGACAGAAGGATATGGCTACACCTTC
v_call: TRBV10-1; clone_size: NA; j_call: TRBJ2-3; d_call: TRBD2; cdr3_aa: CASFSGGGDTQYF; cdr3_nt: TGCGCCAGCTTTAGCGGGGGTGGCGATACGCAGTATTTT
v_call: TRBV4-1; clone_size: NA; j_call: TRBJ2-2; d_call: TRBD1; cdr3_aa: CASSQEGTGQVRTGELFF; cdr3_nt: TGCGCCAGCAGCCAAGAGGGCACCGGACAGGTCAGAACCGGGGAGCTGTTTTTT
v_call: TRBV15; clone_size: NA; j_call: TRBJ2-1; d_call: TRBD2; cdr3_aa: CATSRETDDGTSGGNEQFF; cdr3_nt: TGTGCCACCAGCAGAGAAACCGACGACGGGACTAGCGGGGGTAATGAGCAGTTCTTC
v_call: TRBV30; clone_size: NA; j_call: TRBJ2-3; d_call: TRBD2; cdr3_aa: CAWALGGGADTQYF; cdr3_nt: TGTGCCTGGGCCCTCGGCGGGGGTGCAGATACGCAGTATTTT
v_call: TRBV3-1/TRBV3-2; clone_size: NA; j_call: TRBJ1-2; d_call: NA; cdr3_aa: CASSQDGQLPYGYTF; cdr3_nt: TGTGCCAGCAGCCAAGATGGACAGCTCCCCTATGGCTACACCTTC
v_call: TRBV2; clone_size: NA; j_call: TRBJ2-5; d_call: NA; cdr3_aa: CASNQGETQYF; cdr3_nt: TGTGCCAGCAATCAGGGTGAGACCCAGTACTTC
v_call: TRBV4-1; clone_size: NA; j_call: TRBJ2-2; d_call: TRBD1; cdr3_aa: CASSQEPAGGDIITGELFF; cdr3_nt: TGCGCCAGCAGCCAAGAGCCCGCAGGGGGCGATATTATCACCGGGGAGCTGTTTTTT
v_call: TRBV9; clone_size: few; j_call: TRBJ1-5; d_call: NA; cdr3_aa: CASSVAPYQPQHF; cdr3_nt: TGTGCCAGCAGCGTAGCCCCTTATCAGCCCCAGCATTTT
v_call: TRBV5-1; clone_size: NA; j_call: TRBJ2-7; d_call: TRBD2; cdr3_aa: CASRPSVAGDYEQYF; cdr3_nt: TGCGCCAGCAGACCCTCTGTAGCGGGGGATTACGAGCAGTACTTC
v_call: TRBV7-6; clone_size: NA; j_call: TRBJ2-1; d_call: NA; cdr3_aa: CASSLVGSINEQFF; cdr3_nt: TGTGCCAGCAGCTTAGTCGGGAGTATCAATGAGCAGTTCTTC
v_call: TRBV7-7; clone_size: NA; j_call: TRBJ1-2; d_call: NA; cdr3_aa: CASSPLGADMGYTF; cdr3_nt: TGTGCCAGCAGCCCCCTGGGCGCTGATATGGGCTACACCTTC
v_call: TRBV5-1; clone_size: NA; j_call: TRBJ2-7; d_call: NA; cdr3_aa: CASSWGTGGYEQYF; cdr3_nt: TGCGCCAGCAGCTGGGGAACCGGGGGCTACGAGCAGTACTTC